The 23 T cell receptor beta chains below were found in one sample sequenced in a study of PD-L1 blockade in urothelial cancer. As to time point: peripheral blood 6 weeks after treatment start. Measured with immunoSEQ multiplex PCR; TCRdb has only the in-frame clones, and not every one. The sample includes approximately 25,000 clones, less than 85% seen only once; the top ten take approximately 1.5%. This material consisted of PBMCs, taken around atezolizumab (anti-PD-L1) treatment. The receptors come from a man in his 70s with urothelial cancer.

V and J are TRBV19 and TRBJ1-1; 9 bases map to TRBD1. Trimming removed 3 bases from V and 3 bases from J; junction bases left unmatched: 8. The germline V gene encodes CDR1 LNHDA and CDR2 SQIVND (reference sequence). There are 16 residues in the CDR3. CDR3 nucleotide sequence: TGTGCCAGTAGTATTTGGGGACAGGGCGCGGACACTGAAGCTTTCTTT. This codes for CASSIWGQGADTEAFF.

The rearrangement links TRBV5-5 to TRBJ2-7, with 8 bases identical to TRBD2. With V trimmed by 1 base and J by 0 bases, 0 bases remained unmatched. The germline gives CDR1 SGHKS, CDR2 YYEKEE (reference sequence). The CDR3 totals 14 residues. CDR3 in amino acids: CASSLTSGSYEQYF. The CDR3 region has the DNA TGTGCCAGCAGCTTGACTAGCGGCTCCTACGAGCAGTACTTC.

The V and J genes are TRBV5-1 and TRBJ2-3, with 10 bases that match TRBD1. The trim removed 4 bases at V and 3 bases at J, leaving 5 bases unmatched. Germline V gene lookup returns CDR1 SGHRS and CDR2 YFSETQ. The CDR3 extends over 15 amino acids. The CDR3 nucleotides read TGCGCCAGCAGCCCGGGACAGGGGTTGACAGATACGCAGTATTTT. It yields the protein CASSPGQGLTDTQYF.

V gene TRBV5-1 combines with J gene TRBJ1-5; D perhaps matches TRBD1 (6 bases). V was clipped by 2 bases and J by 0 bases, with 9 bases between them. The CDR3 extends over 15 amino acids. Germline CDR1 and CDR2: SGHRS and YFSETQ. The CDR3: CASSLGGDSNQPQHF. In DNA, the CDR3 is TGCGCCAGCAGCTTAGGGGGGGATAGCAATCAGCCCCAGCATTTT.

A few counts support this clone. This sequence joins TRBV19 and TRBJ2-1, with TRBD2 matching 7 bases. Germline CDR1 is LNHDA and CDR2 is SQIVND (reference sequence). This CDR3 is 13 amino acids long. The trim removed 2 bases at V and 7 bases at J, leaving 2 bases unmatched. CDR3 in DNA: TGTGCCAGTAGTATAAGGACTAGGAATGAGCAGTTCTTC. Encoded protein: CASSIRTRNEQFF. Combining the CDR3 with reference TRBV19 and TRBJ2-1 gives the whole variable domain DGGITQSPKYLFRKEGQNVTLSCEQNLNHDAMYWYRQDPGQGLRLIYYSQIVNDFQKGDIAEGYSVSREKKESFPLTVTSAQKNPTAFYLCASSIRTRNEQFFGPGTRLTVL.

CDR3 DNA: TGTGCCAGCAGTGCGGGGACAGGGGATAATGACGAGCAGTACTTC. It translates to CASSAGTGDNDEQYF. V and J are TRBV28 and TRBJ2-7; 10 nucleotides match TRBD1. The CDR3 runs to 15 residues. CDR1 is MDHEN and CDR2 is SYDVKM in the germline V gene. The trim removed 5 bases at V and 5 bases at J, leaving 9 bases unmatched.

This rearrangement joins TRBV18 to TRBJ2-3; the D is unclear. The germline gives CDR1 KGHSH, CDR2 LQKENI. The V end was cut by 3 bases, the J end by 0 bases, with 13 bases between. The CDR3 loop spans 16 amino acids. CDR3 protein: CASSPENSRSTDTQYF. The DNA for the CDR3 is TGTGCCAGCTCACCCGAAAACTCGCGAAGCACAGATACGCAGTATTTT.

The chain uses TRBV28 and TRBJ2-7; 13 nucleotides agree with TRBD2. This CDR3 is built from 16 residues. With V trimmed by 8 bases and J by 5 bases, 12 bases remained unmatched. CDR1 is MDHEN, CDR2 SYDVKM, per germline. The CDR3 here is CASGVWRLAGGNEQYF. CDR3 coding DNA: TGTGCCAGCGGCGTATGGAGACTAGCGGGAGGAAACGAGCAGTACTTC.

The rearrangement joins TRBV10-3 to TRBJ2-7; 8 bases align to TRBD1. Germline V gene data show CDR1 as ENHRY and CDR2 as SYGVKD. The CDR3 runs 13 residues. V lost 7 bases and J lost 3; bases outside the gene matches: 5. The CDR3 DNA is TGTGCCATCACTCAGGACAGGGTCTACGAGCAGTACTTC. Translated, it gives CAITQDRVYEQYF.

The chain recombines TRBV6-4 with TRBJ2-1; tentative D call: TRBD2 (5 bases). This CDR3 spans 12 amino acids. V lost 4 bases and J 6 bases, leaving 7 bases between the germline ends. Germline V CDR1 and CDR2: MRHNA, SNTAGT. CDR3 coding DNA: TGTGCCAGCAGTGGGAGCGGCAATGAGCAGTTCTTC. Amino acids: CASSGSGNEQFF.

This clone was counted between two and nine times. One junction end disagrees with the germline gene, perhaps due to a read error. V is TRBV7-7 and J is TRBJ2-2, with 8 nucleotides matching TRBD2. This CDR3 region has 17 residues. The V gene's germline CDR1 is SSHAT and CDR2 FNYEAQ (reference sequence). CDR3 DNA sequence: TGTGCTAGCAGCTTAGACCACCGGGGGGGGAACACCGGGGAGCTGTTTTTT. This sequence encodes CASSLDHRGGNTGELFF.

The chain is built from TRBV15 and TRBJ1-5; D unclear. Germline CDR1 and CDR2: LNHNV and YYDKDF (reference sequence). This CDR3 contains 12 residues. V gave up 1 base and J gave up 6 bases, with 4 bases separating them. DNA of the CDR3: TGTGCCACCAGCAGAGCTAGTCAGCCCCAGCATTTT. It codes for CATSRASQPQHF.

The genes are TRBV28 and TRBJ2-7, with 11 positions matching TRBD2. This CDR3 has 14 residues. V shed 6 bases and J 3 bases; nucleotides not matched to a gene: 4. The germline gives CDR1 MDHEN, CDR2 SYDVKM. In DNA, the CDR3 is TGTGCCAGCAGCCCACTAGCGGGAGTCTACGAGCAGTACTTC. Protein sequence: CASSPLAGVYEQYF.

This chain joins TRBV12-5 and TRBJ1-1; D not certain. V was cut by 6 bases and J by 2 bases, with 10 bases left in between. Germline values: CDR1 LGHNT, CDR2 FRNRAP. The CDR3 contains 13 residues. The CDR3 reads CASGGGINTEAFF. The CDR3, as DNA: TGTGCTAGTGGGGGAGGGATCAACACTGAAGCTTTCTTT.

V and J are TRBV7-6 and TRBJ2-3; TRBD2 matches at 9 bases. J gave up 2 bases and V 5 bases, and 8 bases lay outside the gene matches. Germline V gives CDR1 SGHVS, CDR2 FNYEAQ. The CDR3 runs 16 residues. As DNA, the CDR3 is TGTGCCAGCAGCCAGGGGAGGACTAGCGTCACAGATACGCAGTATTTT. It specifies CASSQGRTSVTDTQYF.

This sequence joins TRBV11-2 and TRBJ1-2; tentatively, D is TRBD1 (5 bases). Trimming removed 3 bases at V and 3 bases at J, with 11 bases between. This CDR3 has 14 residues. Germline CDR1 reads SGHAT; CDR2 reads FQNNGV. CDR3 nucleotide sequence: TGTGCCAGCAGCTTCGAGACAGAGGACTATGGCTACACCTTC. Protein product: CASSFETEDYGYTF.

The rearrangement uses TRBV7-2 and TRBJ2-1, with 7 positions matching TRBD1. The germline gives CDR1 SGHTA, CDR2 FQGNSA. This CDR3 has 13 amino acids. J lost 5 bases, V lost 3 bases, and 1 base had no gene match. The CDR3 is CASSLGQNNEQFF. The CDR3 bases are TGTGCCAGCAGCTTGGGACAGAACAATGAGCAGTTCTTC.

V and J are TRBV5-1 and TRBJ2-5, with 7 bases aligning to TRBD2. CDR1 is SGHRS and CDR2 is YFSETQ in the germline V gene. The CDR3 is made up of 16 amino acids. Unmatched junction bases numbered 8, after V lost 3 bases and J lost 0 bases. CDR3 in DNA: TGCGCCAGCAGCTCAGGCCAACTAGCGAACCAAGAGACCCAGTACTTC. Translating it yields CASSSGQLANQETQYF.

The chain links TRBV7-9 to TRBJ2-2; TRBD2 aligns across 9 bases. CDR1 is SEHNR and CDR2 is FQNEAQ in the germline V gene (reference sequence). This CDR3 comprises 15 residues. Losses at the gene ends were 6 bases for V and 4 bases for J; bases not matched to a gene: 6. CDR3 protein: CASSKTSGITGELFF. In DNA, the CDR3 is TGTGCCAGCAGTAAGACTAGCGGAATCACCGGGGAGCTGTTTTTT.

This rearrangement joins TRBV7-3 to TRBJ2-1, with 8 bases lining up with TRBD2. The CDR3 extends over 14 amino acids. The J segment lost 6 bases and the V segment lost 5 bases, leaving 6 bases of the junction unmatched. Germline CDR1 reads SGHTA; CDR2 reads FQGTGA. The CDR3 coding sequence is TGTGCCAGCAGCCTGGGACTAGGAAGCAATGAGCAGTTCTTC. Its protein product is CASSLGLGSNEQFF.

A single count supports this clone. The chain is built from TRBV18 and TRBJ1-1; D unclear. CDR3 length: 13 amino acids. Per germline, CDR1 KGHSH and CDR2 LQKENI. V lost 5 bases and J lost 1, with 8 bases in between. CDR3 in amino acids: CASSALRNTEAFF. For the CDR3, the DNA is TGTGCCAGCTCAGCCCTTAGGAACACTGAAGCTTTCTTT.

The V call is TRBV5-1, the J call TRBJ2-5; D possibly corresponds to TRBD2 (6 bases). The germline CDR1 and CDR2 sequences are SGHRS and YFSETQ. Trimming removed 4 bases at V and 5 bases at J, with 21 bases between. CDR3 length: 16 amino acids. The CDR3 DNA reads TGCGCCAGCAGCCCCAGACTAGGGCGGGACGGGGAGACCCAGTACTTC. Amino acids: CASSPRLGRDGETQYF.

This clone was seen a few times. The V call is TRBV18, the J call TRBJ1-1; D not certain. Per the germline V gene, CDR1 is KGHSH and CDR2 is LQKENI. V was shortened by 0 bases and J by 7 bases, with 15 bases between the two germline ends. The CDR3 is made up of 15 amino acids. The CDR3 sequence is CASSPPQNLRREAFF. For the CDR3, the DNA is TGTGCCAGCTCACCACCTCAAAACCTGCGGCGTGAAGCTTTCTTT.